A selection of T cell receptor beta chains follows, all from one sample in a study of blood T cells in healthy people across ages. TCRdb reprocessed the 5' RACE reads via MiXCR and lists one record per CDR3 protein. The table records some 920,000 distinct CDR3 sequences, just over 50% of them present only once. The sample was blood. The source of these receptors is a woman aged 55-69 years in good health. CDR3s include the opening cysteine and the closing phenylalanine or tryptophan. Each record gives: J gene, CDR3 length, clone size, V gene, D gene, CDR3 protein, CDR3 DNA. D genes are given only for firm matches. For some rows the clone size is stated as once, few or many, or as a class when expanded; others skip it.

TRBJ1-1	12	few	TRBV12-3/TRBV12-4	TRBD1	CASRLATGEAFF	TGTGCCAGCAGACTAGCGACAGGGGAAGCTTTCTTT
TRBJ1-1	11	NA	TRBV29-1	NA	CSVEDLPEAFF	TGCAGCGTTGAAGATCTCCCTGAAGCTTTCTTT
TRBJ2-3	13	few	TRBV5-1	TRBD1	CASSGDRGSTQYF	TGCGCCAGCAGCGGGGACAGGGGCAGTACGCAGTATTTT
TRBJ1-2	16	few	TRBV7-2	NA	CASSLDANRANYGYTF	TGTGCCAGCAGCTTAGACGCAAACAGGGCCAACTATGGCTACACCTTC
TRBJ2-1	15	few	TRBV20-1	TRBD2	CSASPGLAGGYEQFF	TGCAGTGCTAGCCCCGGGCTAGCGGGAGGGTATGAGCAGTTCTTC
TRBJ2-4	17	few	TRBV4-2	TRBD2	CASRRVGGSSAKNIQYF	TGTGCCAGCAGACGGGTTGGCGGGAGTTCCGCCAAAAACATTCAGTACTTC
TRBJ2-3	12	NA	TRBV24-1	NA	CATSARTDTQYF	TGTGCCACCAGTGCGAGGACAGATACGCAGTATTTT
TRBJ2-7	16	NA	TRBV6-5	TRBD2	CASSNGREGLAYEQYF	TGTGCCAGCAGTAACGGGAGGGAGGGCCTAGCATACGAGCAGTACTTC
TRBJ2-5	13	once	TRBV20-1	NA	CSARDRREETQYF	TGCAGTGCTAGAGATCGTCGCGAGGAGACCCAGTACTTC
TRBJ1-6	15	few	TRBV27	TRBD1	CASSPRQGGGSPLHF	TGTGCCAGCAGTCCACGACAGGGAGGTGGTTCACCCCTCCACTTT
TRBJ2-3	14	NA	TRBV13	TRBD2	CASMPGTSPDTQYF	TGTGCCAGCATGCCCGGGACTAGCCCAGATACGCAGTATTTT
TRBJ2-7	14	NA	TRBV9	NA	CASSVASSLAEQYF	TGTGCCAGCAGCGTAGCGTCAAGTTTGGCCGAGCAGTACTTC
TRBJ2-3	14	NA	TRBV28	TRBD1	CASSLNRGGNTQYF	TGTGCCAGCAGTTTAAACAGGGGTGGTAATACGCAGTATTTT
TRBJ1-1	14	NA	TRBV6-5	NA	CASSIGRVDTEAFF	TGTGCCAGCAGCATAGGAAGAGTAGACACTGAAGCTTTCTTT
TRBJ2-1	16	NA	TRBV28	TRBD1	CASSLGATGSYNEQFF	TGTGCCAGCAGCCTAGGGGCGACAGGGTCCTACAATGAGCAGTTCTTC
TRBJ2-1	13	NA	TRBV30	NA	CAWRDSTYNEQFF	TGTGCCTGGCGGGATTCAACCTACAATGAGCAGTTCTTC
TRBJ2-3	14	NA	TRBV25-1	NA	CASRKGLPTDTQYF	TGTGCCAGCAGGAAAGGACTACCCACAGATACGCAGTATTTT
TRBJ2-3	15	NA	TRBV7-3	NA	CASSLREGPTDTQYF	TGTGCCAGCAGCTTACGGGAAGGTCCCACAGATACGCAGTATTTT
TRBJ1-1	12	NA	TRBV20-1	TRBD1	CSAPTQGTEAFF	TGCAGTGCCCCCACACAGGGGACCGAAGCTTTCTTT
TRBJ1-4	13	NA	TRBV7-9	NA	CASSRGAREKLFF	TGTGCCAGCAGCAGGGGGGCGAGGGAAAAACTGTTTTTT
TRBJ2-1	14	few	TRBV20-1	TRBD2	CSAVAGLGDNEQFF	TGCAGTGCCGTTGCGGGACTAGGGGACAATGAGCAGTTCTTC
TRBJ1-2	14	NA	TRBV20-1	NA	CSARDDTASRGYTF	TGCAGTGCTAGAGATGACACGGCCAGTCGTGGCTACACCTTC
TRBJ2-1	13	NA	TRBV20-1	TRBD2	CSRAGSIGNEQFF	TGCAGTCGAGCGGGATCAATTGGGAATGAGCAGTTCTTC
TRBJ2-2	14	NA	TRBV12-3/TRBV12-4	NA	CASTMVPRTGELFF	TGTGCCAGCACCATGGTGCCGAGAACCGGGGAGCTGTTTTTT
TRBJ2-5	14	NA	TRBV9	NA	CASSVEGGLGTQYF	TGTGCCAGCAGCGTAGAGGGGGGGTTGGGGACCCAGTACTTC
TRBJ2-7	15	few	TRBV5-1	NA	CASSLDPGGRYEQYF	TGCGCCAGCAGCTTGGACCCCGGGGGCAGGTACGAGCAGTACTTC
TRBJ1-6	13	NA	TRBV20-1	TRBD1	CSAPFRGYSPLHF	TGCAGTGCCCCATTCAGGGGGTATTCACCCCTCCACTTT
TRBJ2-5	15	NA	TRBV27	NA	CASSSRDGSQETQYF	TGTGCCAGCAGTTCCAGGGACGGTTCTCAGGAGACCCAGTACTTC
TRBJ1-2	15	NA	TRBV15	NA	CATSRDWGKNYGYTF	TGTGCCACCAGCAGAGATTGGGGTAAAAACTATGGCTACACCTTC
TRBJ1-5	12	few	TRBV20-1	NA	CSAIRWNQPQHF	TGCAGTGCCATAAGGTGGAACCAGCCCCAGCATTTT
TRBJ2-3	14	NA	TRBV12-5	NA	CASGLDKSTDTQYF	TGTGCTAGTGGTTTGGATAAAAGCACAGATACGCAGTATTTT